Following are 21 T cell receptor beta chains from one sample sequenced in a study of T cells after yellow fever vaccination. TCRdb itself ran the 5' RACE reads through MiXCR, one entry per CDR3 protein. The sample consists of 150,000 or so distinct CDR3 sequences, roughly 8.8% of them appearing once. The sample consisted of CD8+ T cells sorted from PBMCs, taken 45 days after the yellow fever booster vaccination. The receptors originated from a man younger than 35 who received the YFV17D yellow fever vaccine.

The chain uses TRBV7-8 and TRBJ1-1, with 7 bases aligning to TRBD1. Germline V gene data show CDR1 as SGHVS and CDR2 as FQNEAQ. This CDR3 is 16 amino acids long. With 5 bases clipped from V and 2 bases from J, the junction kept 11 bases outside the gene matches. The CDR3: CASSARGTVSNTEAFF. CDR3 sequence (DNA): TGTGCCAGCAGCGCCCGCGGGACAGTCTCTAACACTGAAGCTTTCTTT. The variable domain in full, completed from reference TRBV7-8 and TRBJ1-1, reads GAGVSQSPRYKVAKRGQDVALRCDPISGHVSLFWYQQALGQGPEFLTYFQNEAQLDKSGLPSDRFFAERPEGSVSTLKIQRTQQEDSAVYLCASSARGTVSNTEAFFGQGTRLTVV.

This clonotype was observed a few times. The chain uses TRBV20-1 and TRBJ2-1, with D perhaps matching TRBD2 (6 bases). The germline gives CDR1 DFQATT, CDR2 SNEGSKA (reference sequence). V lost 6 bases and J lost 8, with 17 bases in between. CDR3 length equals 13 residues. The CDR3 DNA reads as TGCAGTGCCCCCCGTCCTAGCGTTGATGAGCAGTTCTTC. Translated, it gives CSAPRPSVDEQFF.

This clonotype was picked up a small number of times. V is TRBV5-1 and J is TRBJ1-1; no reliable D call. V gave up 0 bases and J gave up 3 bases, with 9 bases separating them. This CDR3 is built from 14 residues. CDR1 SGHRS and CDR2 YFSETQ come from the germline V gene. CDR3 in DNA: TGCGCCAGCAGCTTGGAACCCGCCGACACTGAAGCTTTCTTT. Protein product: CASSLEPADTEAFF.

This clonotype was seen more than once but under ten times. CDR3 nucleotides: TGCGCCAGCAGCCTGCTCCCGCCCGCCGGGGACTATGGCTACACCTTC. Its translation is CASSLLPPAGDYGYTF. The J gene is TRBJ1-2, the V gene TRBV5-1; no definite D call. The CDR3 consists of 16 residues. Germline CDR1 is SGHRS and CDR2 is YFSETQ. Trimming cost V 4 bases and J 3 bases, with 19 bases left between them.

This clonotype was seen more than once but under ten times. The V call is TRBV29-1, the J call TRBJ2-5; D is unclear. From germline, CDR1 is SQVTM and CDR2 ANQGSEA. This CDR3 is 12 amino acids long. With 3 bases removed from V and 4 bases from J, the gap between germline ends came to 9 bases. The CDR3 here is CSVDGRLETQYF. The DNA for the CDR3 is TGCAGCGTTGACGGCCGCCTAGAGACCCAGTACTTC.

This clonotype was recorded at least ten times. V usage is TRBV20-1 and J usage is TRBJ2-4, with D possibly being TRBD1 (5 bases). Trimming left V 5 bases short and J 6 bases short, with 14 bases between. Per the germline V gene, CDR1 is DFQATT and CDR2 is SNEGSKA (reference sequence). The CDR3 is 13 residues long. CDR3: CSAEQENSNIQYF. The CDR3 coding sequence is TGCAGTGCTGAACAGGAGAACTCAAACATTCAGTACTTC.

This clonotype has ten or more counts. This chain joins TRBV3-1 and TRBJ2-3; D might be TRBD1 (6 bases). Trimming pared 0 bases from V and 6 bases from J, leaving 13 bases between. The CDR3 spans 15 residues. CDR1 is LGHDT and CDR2 is YNNKEL in the germline V gene (reference sequence). Here the CDR3 DNA reads TGTGCCAGCAGCCAAGACGGGGCAGGGGTGGATACGCAGTATTTT. Amino acid sequence: CASSQDGAGVDTQYF.

The table lists this clonotype with a few counts. The CDR3 sequence is CASSLGLAISTDTQYF. Here the CDR3 DNA reads TGTGCCAGCAGCTTAGGCCTAGCGATTAGCACAGATACGCAGTATTTT. This sequence joins TRBV11-2 and TRBJ2-3, with D possibly being TRBD2 (6 bases). This CDR3 spans 16 amino acids. Trimming cost V 1 base and J 0 bases, with 11 bases left between them. Germline V gives CDR1 SGHAT, CDR2 FQNNGV. Using reference TRBV11-2 and TRBJ2-3 for the parts outside the CDR3, the full variable domain is EAGVAQSPRYKIIEKRQSVAFWCNPISGHATLYWYQQILGQGPKLLIQFQNNGVVDDSQLPKDRFSAERLKGVDSTLKIQPAKLEDSAVYLCASSLGLAISTDTQYFGPGTRLTVL.

This clonotype turned up a few times. The genes are TRBV7-9 and TRBJ2-3; D call uncertain. The CDR3 is 12 amino acids. Germline CDR1 reads SEHNR; CDR2 reads FQNEAQ (reference sequence). V lost 5 bases and J lost 6, with 9 bases in between. The DNA of the CDR3 is TGTGCCAGCAGCCCACAAAAGGATACGCAGTATTTT. It translates to CASSPQKDTQYF.

V usage is TRBV7-9 and J usage is TRBJ2-5; weak D call: TRBD2 (7 bases). Germline V gene sequence: CDR1 SEHNR, CDR2 FQNEAQ (reference sequence). Trimming cost V 5 bases and J 0 bases, with 16 bases left between them. CDR3 length equals 16 residues. The DNA for the CDR3 is TGTGCCAGCAGCCCCCGGCAAGGGGGGGACCAAGAGACCCAGTACTTC. Its protein product is CASSPRQGGDQETQYF. Combining the CDR3 with reference TRBV7-9 and TRBJ2-5 gives the whole variable domain DTGVSQNPRHKITKRGQNVTFRCDPISEHNRLYWYRQTLGQGPEFLTYFQNEAQLEKSRLLSDRFSAERPKGSFSTLEIQRTEQGDSAMYLCASSPRQGGDQETQYFGPGTRLLVL.

Ten or more counts support this clonotype. The chain couples TRBV12-3 or TRBV12-4 to TRBJ1-1; 9 positions agree with TRBD1. The CDR3 consists of 14 residues. V shed 4 bases, J shed 6 bases, and the junction held 6 bases outside the gene matches. The CDR3, as DNA: TGTGCCAGCAGTTCACGGGACAGGGTTCCTGAAGCTTTCTTT. It yields the protein CASSSRDRVPEAFF.

This clonotype occurred a few times. The chain uses TRBV10-2 and TRBJ2-3; 8 nucleotides align to TRBD2. V lost 8 bases to trimming and J lost 1 base; unmatched junction nucleotides: 5. The V gene's germline CDR1 is WSHSY and CDR2 SAAADI. The CDR3 loop spans 14 amino acids. The CDR3 DNA reads TGCGCCAGCGGTGTACTAGCGGGCACAGATACGCAGTATTTT. Translating gives CASGVLAGTDTQYF.

This clonotype is medium-sized (0.01 to 0.1%) by share. The genes are TRBV18 and TRBJ2-7; 9 bases agree with TRBD1. The CDR3 totals 14 residues. V lost 2 bases, J lost 3 bases, and 2 bases stayed unmatched. Germline V lookup: CDR1 KGHSH, CDR2 LQKENI. This CDR3 reads CASSPGTGYYEQYF. In nucleotides, the CDR3 is TGTGCCAGCTCACCAGGGACAGGGTACTACGAGCAGTACTTC.

This clonotype was seen ten or more times. The gene calls are TRBV20-1 and TRBJ2-3, with 11 bases matching TRBD2. V shed 3 bases and J 6 bases; nucleotides not matched to a gene: 8. The CDR3 spans 15 residues. CDR1 is DFQATT, CDR2 SNEGSKA, per germline (reference sequence). The CDR3 DNA reads as TGCAGTGCTAGCCAGACTAGCGGGGTTGGGGATACGCAGTATTTT. Protein sequence: CSASQTSGVGDTQYF.

This clonotype was detected only a few times. As DNA, the CDR3 is TGTGCCAGCAGTTACGGGGACACTGAAGCTTTCTTT. Amino acids: CASSYGDTEAFF. V and J are TRBV6-5 and TRBJ1-1; D unclear. The CDR3 has 12 residues. V gave up 2 bases and J gave up 3 bases, with 4 bases separating them. Germline V gene data show CDR1 as MNHEY and CDR2 as SVGAGI.

The V and J genes are TRBV6-2 or TRBV6-3 and TRBJ2-1; D unresolved. Germline V gives CDR1 MNHEY, CDR2 SVGEGT. The CDR3 contains 14 residues. Deletions cut 2 bases from V and 6 bases from J, with 11 bases between. The CDR3 sequence is CASSYVSNLNEQFF. The CDR3 bases are TGTGCCAGCAGTTACGTTAGTAATCTCAATGAGCAGTTCTTC.

The rearrangement joins TRBV20-1 to TRBJ2-1, with D possibly TRBD2 on 5 matching bases. Germline V CDR1 and CDR2: DFQATT, SNEGSKA (reference sequence). This CDR3 comprises 17 residues. V shed 0 bases and J shed 3 bases, with 18 bases lying between them. Here the CDR3 DNA reads TGCAGTGCTAGAGATCTAATAAAGGGTGGAGGCTACAATGAGCAGTTCTTC. This codes for CSARDLIKGGGYNEQFF.

This clonotype was counted between two and nine times. The rearrangement links TRBV6-1 to TRBJ1-1, with a weak D call TRBD1 (5 bases). V was shortened by 7 bases and J by 3 bases, with 15 bases between the two germline ends. The CDR3 totals 14 residues. CDR1 and CDR2 (germline): MNHNS, SASEGT. CDR3 amino acids: CASKTGTSDTEAFF. The CDR3 DNA reads as TGTGCCAGCAAAACCGGGACCTCGGACACTGAAGCTTTCTTT.

In its sample, this clonotype was seen many times. CDR3 in amino acids: CASSLVPGRSTDTQYF. The DNA of the CDR3 is TGTGCCAGCAGCTTAGTCCCGGGACGGAGCACAGATACGCAGTATTTT. The chain employs TRBV7-6 and TRBJ2-3; D possibly uses TRBD1 or TRBD2 (5 bases each). The CDR3 runs 16 residues. In germline, CDR1 is SGHVS, CDR2 FNYEAQ. V dropped 1 base and J dropped 0 bases, with 11 bases sitting between them.

This clonotype has just a few counts. The chain recombines TRBV12-3 or TRBV12-4 with TRBJ2-5; tentatively, D is TRBD2 (5 bases). V was cut by 5 bases and J by 0 bases, with 7 bases left in between. This CDR3 has 13 residues. CDR3 sequence reads: CASSPSYQETQYF. CDR3 DNA: TGTGCCAGCAGTCCTAGCTACCAAGAGACCCAGTACTTC.

The rearrangement uses TRBV5-4 and TRBJ2-5; possibly TRBD1 for D (6 bases). V dropped 5 bases and J dropped 4 bases, with 18 bases sitting between them. This CDR3 region has 15 residues. Germline CDR1 SGHNT, CDR2 YYREEE (reference sequence). The CDR3 is CASSIRVGGAETQYF. In nucleotides, the CDR3 is TGTGCCAGCAGTATCCGTGTTGGGGGCGCAGAGACCCAGTACTTC.